This is a list of T cell receptor beta chains from one sample in a study of CD8 T cells in Susac syndrome. MiXCR, applied by TCRdb to the immunoSEQ multiplex PCR reads, yields one record per CDR3 protein. The data contain about 190,000 distinct CDR3 sequences, 95% of them singletons. The sequenced material came from CD8+ T cells from PBMCs. These receptors were collected from a human donor with Susac syndrome. Each CDR3 is given with its conserved first and last residue. The D gene is left open where the match is weak. Size is omitted from some rows. Given values are once, few, many or a class for expanded clones.

d_call	j_call	clone_size	v_call	cdr3_aa	cdr3_nt
.	TRBJ1-6	.	TRBV4-1	CASSQDLQDESSYNSPLHF	TGCGCCAGCAGCCAAGATCTACAGGACGAAAGCTCCTATAATTCACCCCTCCACTTT
TRBD2	TRBJ2-7	.	TRBV5-6	CASTPGGSYEQYF	TGTGCCAGCACCCCGGGGGGATCTTACGAGCAGTACTTC
.	TRBJ2-7	.	TRBV20-1	CSARDIGTYSYEQYF	TGCAGTGCTAGAGATATCGGGACCTACTCCTACGAGCAGTACTTC
TRBD1	TRBJ1-3	.	TRBV18	CASSPPGTGGLSSGNTIYF	TGTGCCAGCTCACCACCCGGGACAGGGGGCTTGAGCTCTGGAAACACCATATATTTT
.	TRBJ1-2	.	TRBV24-1	CARQGRTYGYTF	TGTGCCAGACAAGGACGGACCTATGGCTACACCTTC
.	TRBJ1-1	.	TRBV4-1	CASSQTEGPTEAFF	TGCGCCAGCAGCCAGACCGAGGGACCCACTGAAGCTTTCTTT
.	TRBJ1-2	.	TRBV13	CASSFGQVGGYTF	TGTGCCAGCAGCTTTGGGCAGGTCGGTGGCTACACCTTC
.	TRBJ1-2	.	TRBV10-2	CASSEAGEGYGYTF	TGCGCCAGCAGTGAGGCAGGGGAGGGCTATGGCTACACCTTC
TRBD2	TRBJ2-3	.	TRBV6-5	CASSQFSGSTDTQYF	TGTGCCAGCAGCCAATTTAGCGGGAGCACAGATACGCAGTATTTT
.	TRBJ2-7	.	TRBV20-1	CSARDRPFAYEQYF	TGCAGTGCAAGGGACCGCCCGTTCGCCTACGAGCAGTACTTC
TRBD1	TRBJ1-1	.	TRBV5-1	CASSPGTGTRVTEAFF	TGCGCCAGCAGTCCCGGGACAGGGACCAGGGTTACTGAAGCTTTCTTT
.	TRBJ2-1	.	TRBV11-2	CASTPWAGDYNEQFF	TGTGCCAGCACCCCCTGGGCAGGGGATTACAATGAGCAGTTCTTC
.	TRBJ2-4	.	TRBV28	CASSQPGAVENIQYF	TGTGCCAGCAGCCAACCCGGGGCGGTTGAAAACATTCAGTACTTC
.	TRBJ2-1	.	TRBV6-6	CASTSGPSTLGNEQFF	TGTGCCAGCACCTCGGGACCGTCCACCTTAGGGAATGAGCAGTTCTTC
.	TRBJ2-7	.	TRBV24-1	CATSDTYEQYF	TGTGCCACCAGTGATACCTACGAGCAGTACTTC
TRBD2	TRBJ2-1	once	TRBV15	CATSREEYTSEDYNEQFF	TGTGCCACCAGCAGGGAAGAGTATACTAGCGAGGACTACAATGAGCAGTTCTTC
.	TRBJ1-1	.	TRBV12-3/TRBV12-4	CASRTREYTEAFF	TGTGCCAGCAGAACCAGGGAGTACACTGAAGCTTTCTTT
.	TRBJ2-1	few	TRBV29-1	CSVGLYNEQFF	TGCAGCGTTGGCCTTTACAATGAGCAGTTCTTC
.	TRBJ2-7	.	TRBV6-2/TRBV6-3	CASSSIRPGPSYEQYF	TGTGCCAGCAGTTCGATTCGTCCGGGACCATCGTACGAGCAGTACTTC
TRBD2	TRBJ2-5	.	TRBV30	CAWRPGTSDYQETQYF	TGTGCCTGGAGACCGGGGACTAGCGATTATCAAGAGACCCAGTACTTC
.	TRBJ2-7	.	TRBV5-1	CASSLEGRGSYEQYF	TGCGCCAGCAGCTTGGAAGGCAGGGGATCCTACGAGCAGTACTTC
.	TRBJ2-1	once	TRBV20-1	CSARDSGPYNEQFF	TGCAGTGCTAGAGATAGCGGACCCTACAATGAGCAGTTCTTC
.	TRBJ2-7	once	TRBV11-2	CASSLSGRGVGNEQYF	TGTGCCAGCAGCTTATCCGGCAGGGGAGTAGGTAACGAGCAGTACTTC
.	TRBJ2-3	.	TRBV4-1	CASSQDLTVADTQYF	TGCGCCAGCAGCCAAGATCTTACGGTCGCAGATACGCAGTATTTT
.	TRBJ1-5	few	TRBV10-3	CAISESGDSNQPQHF	TGTGCCATCAGTGAGTCGGGCGATAGCAATCAGCCCCAGCATTTT
TRBD1	TRBJ1-5	.	TRBV15	CATSRGTTGDGQPQHF	TGTGCCACCAGCAGAGGCACAACAGGGGACGGGCAGCCCCAGCATTTT
.	TRBJ2-7	.	TRBV9	CASSVAIGSYEQYF	TGTGCCAGCAGCGTAGCTATAGGTTCCTACGAGCAGTACTTC
TRBD2	TRBJ2-3	.	TRBV11-1	CASSRRGEDTQYF	TGTGCCAGCAGCCGCCGGGGGGAAGATACGCAGTATTTT
.	TRBJ2-7	.	TRBV5-1	CASSLLRGTSSYEQYF	TGCGCCAGCAGCTTGTTAAGAGGCACTAGCTCCTACGAGCAGTACTTC
TRBD1	TRBJ1-4	once	TRBV20-1	CSGQGNEKLFF	TGCAGCGGACAGGGGAATGAAAAACTGTTTTTT
TRBD1	TRBJ1-5	.	TRBV5-6	CASSLAADRSNQPQHF	TGTGCCAGCAGCTTGGCGGCGGACAGGAGCAATCAGCCCCAGCATTTT
TRBD1	TRBJ2-3	.	TRBV4-1	CASSHSTGGDTQYF	TGCGCCAGCAGCCACTCGACAGGGGGAGATACGCAGTATTTT
TRBD2	TRBJ2-3	.	TRBV7-9	CASSGIAGGKTSTDTQYF	TGTGCCAGCAGCGGGATAGCGGGGGGAAAGACTAGCACAGATACGCAGTATTTT
.	TRBJ2-5	.	TRBV9	CASSVGSRDEETQYF	TGTGCCAGCAGCGTAGGTTCAAGGGATGAAGAGACCCAGTACTTC
.	TRBJ2-1	.	TRBV4-1	CASSPLTRDVQFF	TGCGCCAGCAGCCCCCTCACCCGGGACGTCCAGTTCTTC
.	TRBJ2-1	.	TRBV20-1	CSANRGEDREQFF	TGCAGTGCTAACCGGGGGGAGGACAGGGAGCAGTTCTTC
TRBD2	TRBJ2-1	.	TRBV28	CASSPRAGGLREQFF	TGTGCCAGCAGCCCCAGGGCGGGAGGATTAAGGGAGCAGTTCTTC
TRBD1	TRBJ2-3	.	TRBV20-1	CSANGQGKGDTQYF	TGCAGTGCTAACGGACAGGGGAAAGGGGATACGCAGTATTTT
.	TRBJ1-3	.	TRBV15	CATSRDKRNTIYF	TGTGCCACCAGCAGAGACAAGAGAAACACCATATATTTT
.	TRBJ2-3	.	TRBV7-3	CASSLNTWGTDTQYF	TGTGCCAGCAGCTTAAATACGTGGGGCACAGATACGCAGTATTTT
TRBD1	TRBJ2-7	.	TRBV15	CATSRATGNLYEQYF	TGTGCCACCAGCAGAGCGACAGGGAACCTATACGAGCAGTACTTC
TRBD2	TRBJ2-3	.	TRBV7-9	CASSRGDAPDTQYF	TGTGCCAGCAGCCGGGGGGATGCCCCAGATACGCAGTATTTT
.	TRBJ2-2	.	TRBV6-4	CASGRVPGELFF	TGTGCCAGCGGAAGGGTTCCCGGGGAGCTGTTTTTT
TRBD1	TRBJ2-7	.	TRBV9	CASSMSTGTGNSYEQYF	TGTGCCAGCAGCATGAGCACCGGGACAGGGAACTCCTACGAGCAGTACTTC
TRBD2	TRBJ2-1	.	TRBV7-9	CASSFVAGEANYNEQFF	TGTGCCAGCAGCTTCGTAGCGGGAGAGGCTAACTACAATGAGCAGTTCTTC
TRBD1	TRBJ2-5	.	TRBV13	CASSSIGTGSQETQYF	TGTGCCAGCAGCTCCATAGGGACAGGATCACAAGAGACCCAGTACTTC
.	TRBJ1-2	once	TRBV20-1	CSARDGHIFRYTF	TGCAGTGCTAGAGACGGACACATTTTTCGGTACACCTTC
TRBD2	TRBJ2-3	.	TRBV9	CASGTSGGTDTQYF	TGTGCCAGCGGGACTAGCGGGGGTACAGATACGCAGTATTTT